What follows are 26 T cell receptor beta chains derived from one specimen sequenced in a study of graft-versus-host responses after intestinal transplantation. Assay used: immunoSEQ multiplex PCR; TCRdb lists only in-frame clones, some missing. The sample holds just under 90,000 clones, around 86% seen once. These receptors have no known antigen. The sample here was unstimulated CD8+ T cells sorted from spleen or lymph node cells, taken before intestinal transplant. The receptors were gathered from a human donor who received an intestinal transplant.

The chain recombines TRBV6-5 with TRBJ2-7, with D uncertain. The germline V gene has CDR1 MNHEY and CDR2 SVGAGI. The CDR3 has 13 residues. Trimming left V 4 bases short and J 4 bases short, with 11 bases between. This chain's CDR3 is CASSLGPPYEQYF. The DNA of the CDR3 is TGTGCCAGCAGTTTAGGACCGCCGTACGAGCAGTACTTC.

The rearrangement links TRBV30 to TRBJ2-7, with D possibly being TRBD1 (6 bases). CDR3 length: 13 residues. The germline V gene has CDR1 GTSNPN and CDR2 SVGIG (reference sequence). V shed 3 bases and J shed 6 bases, with 15 bases lying between them. The CDR3 sequence: CAWRTGLIPEQYF. The CDR3 region has the DNA TGTGCCTGGAGGACAGGACTGATCCCCGAGCAGTACTTC.

The chain joins TRBV5-6 to TRBJ2-1; 7 bases are shared with TRBD1. The CDR3 extends over 14 amino acids. V dropped 4 bases and J dropped 3; count of bases not matched to a gene: 4. The germline CDR1 and CDR2 sequences are SGHDT and YYEEEE. CDR3: CASSQTGYYNEQFF. CDR3 sequence (DNA): TGTGCCAGCAGCCAGACAGGGTACTACAATGAGCAGTTCTTC. Looking up the rest from reference TRBV5-6 and TRBJ2-1 gives the full variable domain: DAGVTQSPTHLIKTRGQQVTLRCSPKSGHDTVSWYQQALGQGPQFIFQYYEEEERQRGNFPDRFSGHQFPNYSSELNVNALLLGDSALYLCASSQTGYYNEQFFGPGTRLTVL.

The rearrangement joins TRBV2 to TRBJ2-5; 10 bases are shared with TRBD2. This CDR3 is 17 amino acids long. Germline values: CDR1 SNHLY, CDR2 FYNNEI. V was pared by 5 bases and J by 2 bases, with 11 bases of the junction left unmatched. The CDR3 spells CASSSDGSGREQETQYF. Here the CDR3 DNA reads TGTGCCAGCAGTTCGGACGGGAGCGGGAGGGAACAAGAGACCCAGTACTTC.

The V call is TRBV27, the J call TRBJ2-7; 8 nucleotides agree with TRBD2. The CDR3 is 15 amino acids. The germline gives CDR1 MNHEY, CDR2 SMNVEV (reference sequence). After removal of 5 bases from V and 3 bases from J, the junction contained 9 bases not matched to a gene. CDR3 loop: CASSPRGSGIYEQYF. The CDR3 DNA follows: TGTGCCAGCAGTCCTCGGGGTAGCGGGATCTACGAGCAGTACTTC.

J is TRBJ2-5 and V is TRBV19, with D perhaps TRBD1 or TRBD2 (5 bases each). Germline V gene sequence: CDR1 LNHDA, CDR2 SQIVND (reference sequence). Trimming took off 1 base at V and 3 bases at J, with 9 bases between the two ends. CDR3 size: 14 residues. The CDR3 is CASSIGDGEETQYF. The DNA of the CDR3 is TGTGCCAGTAGTATAGGGGACGGAGAAGAGACCCAGTACTTC.

The chain is built from TRBV6-6 and TRBJ2-5; D is unclear. Trimming pared 0 bases from V and 2 bases from J, leaving 13 bases between. Germline lookup yields CDR1 MNHNY and CDR2 SVGAGI (reference sequence). CDR3 length equals 16 residues. CDR3 bases: TGTGCCAGCAGTTACTCGAACCTACTAATTCAAGAGACCCAGTACTTC. It translates to CASSYSNLLIQETQYF.

The J gene is TRBJ1-2, the V gene TRBV4-1; TRBD1 matches at 7 bases. The V and J ends lost 1 base and 7 bases, in that order; junction bases with no gene match: 15. The CDR3 length is 17 residues. Germline V lookup: CDR1 MGHRA, CDR2 YSYEKL. CDR3 in amino acids: CASSQADYLRTGSGYTF. CDR3 DNA sequence: TGCGCCAGCAGCCAAGCCGATTATCTTCGGACAGGTAGTGGCTACACCTTC.

V and J are TRBV5-4 and TRBJ2-2; no reliable D call. The V gene lost 7 bases and the J gene lost 1 base, with 11 bases spanning the gap. Germline V lookup: CDR1 SGHNT, CDR2 YYREEE (reference sequence). This CDR3 has 14 residues. The CDR3 DNA is TGTGCCAGCTACCTCGTGGAGAACACCGGGGAGCTGTTTTTT. Encoded protein: CASYLVENTGELFF.

This clone has only a few counts. The CDR3, as DNA: TGTGCCAGCAGCCACGACCTGAGCTCCTACAATGAGCAGTTCTTC. Protein product: CASSHDLSSYNEQFF. The chain joins TRBV5-6 to TRBJ2-1; D remains ambiguous. This CDR3 contains 15 residues. V lost 4 bases and J 0 bases, leaving 11 bases between the germline ends. Germline assignment: CDR1 SGHDT and CDR2 YYEEEE.

This chain joins TRBV10-3 and TRBJ1-6, with D perhaps TRBD1 (5 bases). The CDR3 covers 15 residues. The germline V and J ends were trimmed by 1 base and 9 bases, with 13 bases remaining between them. The germline V gene encodes CDR1 ENHRY and CDR2 SYGVKD. The DNA for the CDR3 is TGTGCCATCAGTGAGTTCAGGGCTATGGGTTCACCCCTCCACTTT. Its protein product is CAISEFRAMGSPLHF.

This clone was picked up one time. The gene calls are TRBV15 and TRBJ2-1, with 8 nucleotides matching TRBD2. Germline assignment: CDR1 LNHNV and CDR2 YYDKDF (reference sequence). V was clipped by 5 bases and J by 5 bases; unmatched bases: 2. The CDR3 has 13 residues. CDR3 DNA: TGTGCCACCAGCGTAGCGGGGAACAATGAGCAGTTCTTC. It yields the protein CATSVAGNNEQFF.

The V gene is TRBV5-3, the J gene TRBJ2-2; 10 bases are a match to TRBD2. TRBV5-3 has ORF status, its function being uncertain. The CDR3 extends over 17 amino acids. The trim removed 1 base at V and 0 bases at J, leaving 3 bases unmatched. This CDR3 is CARSLLAGGANTGELFF. Written as DNA, the CDR3 is TGTGCCAGAAGCTTGTTAGCGGGGGGCGCGAACACCGGGGAGCTGTTTTTT.

The chain joins TRBV5-1 to TRBJ1-1; the D gene is possibly TRBD1 (5 bases). The CDR3 totals 13 residues. Germline V CDR1 and CDR2: SGHRS, YFSETQ. The germline V and J ends were trimmed by 5 bases and 5 bases, with 13 bases remaining between them. The CDR3 DNA reads as TGCGCCAGCAGGAACAGGCGCGGTACTGAAGCTTTCTTT. This encodes CASRNRRGTEAFF. Filled out from reference TRBV5-1 and TRBJ1-1, the complete variable domain reads KAGVTQTPRYLIKTRGQQVTLSCSPISGHRSVSWYQQTPGQGLQFLFEYFSETQRNKGNFPGRFSGRQFSNSRSEMNVSTLELGDSALYLCASRNRRGTEAFFGQGTRLTVV.

The genes are TRBV6-5 and TRBJ2-2, with no clear D. The V end lost 2 bases, the J end lost 4 bases, and 8 bases lay between the germline ends. CDR1 MNHEY and CDR2 SVGAGI come from the germline V gene. The CDR3 contains 14 residues. The CDR3 protein is CASSYPATTGELFF. The CDR3 region has the DNA TGTGCCAGCAGTTACCCAGCGACCACCGGGGAGCTGTTTTTT.

This clone was recorded a few times. The V gene is TRBV27, the J gene TRBJ2-7, with 8 bases that match TRBD2. Germline CDR1 reads MNHEY; CDR2 reads SMNVEV (reference sequence). Trimming took 3 bases from V and 4 from J; bases not matched to a gene: 5. The CDR3 runs 14 residues. The CDR3 is CASSFGGRKYEQYF. CDR3 in DNA: TGTGCCAGCAGTTTTGGCGGGAGGAAGTACGAGCAGTACTTC.

The CDR3 spells CASSYFPGGGGNSYEQYF. Here the CDR3 DNA reads TGTGCCAGCAGCTACTTCCCGGGGGGTGGAGGAAACTCCTACGAGCAGTACTTC. The rearrangement uses TRBV11-2 and TRBJ2-7, with TRBD2 matching over 7 bases. Germline V gene sequence: CDR1 SGHAT, CDR2 FQNNGV. Unmatched junction bases numbered 15, after V lost 4 bases and J lost 0 bases. This CDR3 has 18 residues.

The V gene is TRBV7-2, the J gene TRBJ1-1; D remains unclear. CDR1 is SGHTA, CDR2 FQGNSA, per germline. Trimming stripped 1 base from V and 4 bases from J, with 4 bases between. The CDR3 consists of 12 residues. The CDR3 here is CASSLVPTEAFF. The CDR3 region has the DNA TGTGCCAGCAGCTTAGTACCCACTGAAGCTTTCTTT.

This chain joins TRBV5-1 and TRBJ2-2; D is unresolved. Germline V gene lookup returns CDR1 SGHRS and CDR2 YFSETQ. The CDR3 totals 15 residues. V lost 1 base and J 3 bases, leaving 10 bases between the germline ends. The CDR3 sequence is CASSLSSTYTGELFF. As DNA, the CDR3 is TGCGCCAGCAGCTTGAGTAGTACTTACACCGGGGAGCTGTTTTTT.

This sequence joins TRBV5-1 and TRBJ2-1; 11 bases map to TRBD2. Trimming removed 5 bases from V and 0 bases from J; junction bases left unmatched: 13. This CDR3 region has 19 residues. Germline V gene lookup returns CDR1 SGHRS and CDR2 YFSETQ. The CDR3 DNA reads as TGCGCCAGCAGTACACTACTAGCGGGGGCTGTTAGCTCCTACAATGAGCAGTTCTTC. It is translated as CASSTLLAGAVSSYNEQFF.

The gene calls are TRBV27 and TRBJ2-1; D tentatively reads TRBD1 or TRBD2 (7 bases each). Germline V gene sequence: CDR1 MNHEY, CDR2 SMNVEV (reference sequence). The CDR3 runs to 17 residues. Trimming removed 3 bases at V and 5 bases at J, with 20 bases between. The CDR3 sequence: CASSFYWEGAGDNEQFF. The DNA for the CDR3 is TGTGCCAGCAGTTTCTATTGGGAGGGGGCGGGCGACAATGAGCAGTTCTTC.

The chain carries TRBV5-1 and TRBJ2-1, with D possibly called TRBD1 or TRBD2 (5 bases each). Germline lookup yields CDR1 SGHRS and CDR2 YFSETQ. V was clipped by 6 bases and J by 6 bases, with 16 bases between them. The CDR3 has 14 amino acids. The CDR3 spells CASNDWGNGNEQFF. The DNA of the CDR3 is TGCGCCAGCAACGACTGGGGGAACGGCAATGAGCAGTTCTTC.

This sequence joins TRBV7-9 and TRBJ2-1, with D possibly being TRBD1 or TRBD2 (6 bases each). The CDR3 is made up of 15 amino acids. Between the trimmed V and J ends, which lost 1 base and 3 bases, there was a span of 10 bases. Germline-derived CDR1 and CDR2 are SEHNR and FQNEAQ (reference sequence). The CDR3 reads CASSLVGGNYNEQFF. The CDR3 nucleotides read TGTGCCAGCAGCTTAGTGGGGGGCAACTACAATGAGCAGTTCTTC.

The chain recombines TRBV14 with TRBJ2-7; D call uncertain. In germline, CDR1 is SGHDN, CDR2 FVKESK. The CDR3 sequence is 13 residues long. V was pared by 4 bases and J by 3 bases, with 10 bases between. The CDR3 coding sequence is TGTGCCAGCAGCCCCAGTTGGGGCTACGAGCAGTACTTC. This gives the protein CASSPSWGYEQYF.

This clone was seen just once. This chain links TRBV2 with TRBJ1-1; D uncertain. V was shortened by 1 base and J by 1 base, with 7 bases between the two germline ends. This CDR3 spans 14 amino acids. Germline V gene data show CDR1 as SNHLY and CDR2 as FYNNEI. CDR3 region: CASSEERGNTEAFF. The CDR3 nucleotides are TGTGCCAGCAGTGAAGAGCGGGGGAACACTGAAGCTTTCTTT.

V and J are TRBV10-3 and TRBJ1-1; 11 nucleotides align to TRBD1. CDR3 length: 15 amino acids. Per germline, CDR1 ENHRY and CDR2 SYGVKD. The trim removed 2 bases at V and 2 bases at J, leaving 1 base unmatched. CDR3 sequence reads: CAISEGTGGNTEAFF. In DNA form, the CDR3 reads TGTGCCATCAGTGAGGGGACAGGGGGTAACACTGAAGCTTTCTTT.